One and the same sample provided the 18 T cell receptor beta chains below, sequenced in a study of monozygotic twins with inflammatory bowel disease. TCRdb re-called the 5' RACE reads; one entry per CDR3 protein, DNA not given. The repertoire table contains 70,000 to 95,000 distinct CDR3 sequences. Sequencing was performed on blood. The receptors here all came from a human donor with ulcerative colitis or Crohn's disease, or a healthy co-twin of an affected twin (not recorded which).

This chain joins TRBV6-1 and TRBJ1-5; TCRdb's D call, TRBD1, is unchecked because there is no DNA. This CDR3 contains 15 residues. The V gene's germline CDR1 is MNHNS and CDR2 SASEGT. CDR3 loop: CASSGTGPYYPAQHF.

This chain connects TRBV5-1 to TRBJ2-2. The V gene's germline CDR1 is SGHRS and CDR2 YFSETQ. This CDR3 contains 14 residues. The CDR3 spells CASRRTANTGELFF. Complete variable domain (other parts from reference TRBV5-1 and TRBJ2-2): KAGVTQTPRYLIKTRGQQVTLSCSPISGHRSVSWYQQTPGQGLQFLFEYFSETQRNKGNFPGRFSGRQFSNSRSEMNVSTLELGDSALYLCASRRTANTGELFFGEGSRLTVL.

This clonotype is classed as medium-sized by frequency. CDR3 protein: CASSEEDGGAFTDTQYF. V usage is TRBV6-1 and J usage is TRBJ2-3; without DNA, the TCRdb call of TRBD1 cannot be checked. Germline values: CDR1 MNHNS, CDR2 SASEGT. The CDR3 sequence is 17 residues long.

The chain joins TRBV7-6 to TRBJ2-2; no DNA is available, so the TRBD2 call from TCRdb remains unchecked. The CDR3 length is 15 residues. Germline V CDR1 and CDR2: SGHVS, FNYEAQ. This chain's CDR3 is CASSSSLAAGGELFF.

The V gene is TRBV7-9, the J gene TRBJ2-3. There are 12 residues in the CDR3. Germline V lookup: CDR1 SEHNR, CDR2 FQNEAQ (reference sequence). CDR3 sequence reads: CASSFVADTQYF.

V is TRBV5-1 and J is TRBJ1-1; as DNA is missing, the TRBD1 call by TCRdb cannot be tested. CDR1 SGHRS and CDR2 YFSETQ come from the germline V gene. The CDR3 sequence is 17 residues long. The CDR3 protein is CASSLARTGGRNTEAFF.

V gene TRBV11-2 combines with J gene TRBJ2-1. The CDR3 has 16 residues. Germline V gene sequence: CDR1 SGHAT, CDR2 FQNNGV. The CDR3 loop reads CASSLIGGTSYNEQFF.

This chain uses TRBV5-1 with TRBJ1-1; as DNA is missing, the TRBD1 call by TCRdb cannot be tested. The CDR3 length is 14 residues. Germline CDR1 and CDR2: SGHRS and YFSETQ. The CDR3 spells CASSIGTGNTDAFF.

In terms of frequency, this clonotype is large. The chain carries TRBV2 and TRBJ1-6. The CDR3 loop spans 13 amino acids. CDR1 and CDR2 from the germline V gene are SNHLY and FYNNEI. CDR3 sequence reads: CASSEALRPSRDF.

The chain recombines TRBV7-2 with TRBJ2-2; TCRdb gives TRBD2 as the D gene, but with no DNA this cannot be confirmed. CDR3 length equals 16 residues. Germline-derived CDR1 and CDR2 are SGHTA and FQGNSA. The CDR3 loop is CASSLQPGLYTGELFF.

The gene calls are TRBV11-2 and TRBJ2-4; no DNA is available, so the TRBD1 call from TCRdb remains unchecked. The length of the CDR3 is 15 residues. The germline V gene encodes CDR1 SGHAT and CDR2 FQNNGV. The CDR3 region is CASSPGQGIENIQYF.

The rearrangement uses TRBV5-1 and TRBJ1-1. Germline CDR1 and CDR2: SGHRS and YFSETQ. CDR3 length equals 16 residues. The CDR3: CASSPGVLTRDTEAFF. The full variable domain, completed using reference TRBV5-1 and TRBJ1-1, is KAGVTQTPRYLIKTRGQQVTLSCSPISGHRSVSWYQQTPGQGLQFLFEYFSETQRNKGNFPGRFSGRQFSNSRSEMNVSTLELGDSALYLCASSPGVLTRDTEAFFGQGTRLTVV.

V and J are TRBV10-3 and TRBJ2-3; TCRdb's D call, TRBD1, is unchecked because there is no DNA. CDR1 ENHRY and CDR2 SYGVKD come from the germline V gene. The CDR3 spans 12 residues. The CDR3 loop reads CAISGTEDTQYF.

J is TRBJ1-6 and V is TRBV20-1; the TRBD1 assignment by TCRdb is unverifiable without DNA. Per germline, CDR1 DFQATT and CDR2 SNEGSKA (reference sequence). CDR3 length: 15 residues. The CDR3 region is CSARVGRGRGSPLHF.

This rearrangement joins TRBV5-1 to TRBJ2-5. Germline CDR1 reads SGHRS; CDR2 reads YFSETQ. The CDR3 sequence is 14 residues long. CDR3 loop: CASSLGDSQETQYF.

This sequence joins TRBV7-8 and TRBJ2-1; the D gene TCRdb calls, TRBD1, cannot be checked with no DNA. This CDR3 is 14 amino acids long. From germline, CDR1 is SGHVS and CDR2 FQNEAQ. This CDR3 reads CASSPGGDYNEQFF.

V gene TRBV7-2 combines with J gene TRBJ2-1. The CDR3 runs 13 residues. In germline, CDR1 is SGHTA, CDR2 FQGNSA. CDR3 in amino acids: CASSLVLGNEQFF.

The chain combines TRBV7-8 with TRBJ1-2. The germline gives CDR1 SGHVS, CDR2 FQNEAQ. The CDR3 has 12 residues. This CDR3 is CASSSERYGYTF. The entire variable domain, with the rest obtained from reference TRBV7-8 and TRBJ1-2, is as follows: GAGVSQSPRYKVAKRGQDVALRCDPISGHVSLFWYQQALGQGPEFLTYFQNEAQLDKSGLPSDRFFAERPEGSVSTLKIQRTQQEDSAVYLCASSSERYGYTFGSGTRLTVV.